This T cell receptor (beta chain) originates from a study of cytomegalovirus exposure and HLA in healthy donors. In the study overall: Out of 350 to 400 genotyped donors, about 76% belonged to the Caucasian-associated ancestry cluster.

This CDR3 spans 14 amino acids. With V trimmed by 5 bases and J by 5 bases, 9 bases remained unmatched. Germline CDR1 reads SGHRS; CDR2 reads YFSETQ. This clone is a singleton in its sample. Its cognate antigen is unknown. 60 Vbeta and 13 Jbeta primers were used in PCR. Generated by immunoSEQ multiplex PCR, the TCRdb table keeps only in-frame clones and is missing some. The table records under 150,000 clones, roughly 78% of them present only once. Findings of the study overall: In the analysis, some V segments, TRBV6-2 and TRBV6-3 included, were excluded as indistinguishable. The study flagged 150 to 200 TCR beta chains as cytomegalovirus-associated.

V and J are TRBV5-1 and TRBJ1-1, with TRBD1 matching 7 bases. The sequence derives from a woman in her 40s in good health and CMV-seronegative. The specimen was PBMCs. As DNA, the CDR3 is TGCGCCAGCAGGGAAACAGGGGTTTCTACTGAAGCTTTCTTT. It encodes CASRETGVSTEAFF.